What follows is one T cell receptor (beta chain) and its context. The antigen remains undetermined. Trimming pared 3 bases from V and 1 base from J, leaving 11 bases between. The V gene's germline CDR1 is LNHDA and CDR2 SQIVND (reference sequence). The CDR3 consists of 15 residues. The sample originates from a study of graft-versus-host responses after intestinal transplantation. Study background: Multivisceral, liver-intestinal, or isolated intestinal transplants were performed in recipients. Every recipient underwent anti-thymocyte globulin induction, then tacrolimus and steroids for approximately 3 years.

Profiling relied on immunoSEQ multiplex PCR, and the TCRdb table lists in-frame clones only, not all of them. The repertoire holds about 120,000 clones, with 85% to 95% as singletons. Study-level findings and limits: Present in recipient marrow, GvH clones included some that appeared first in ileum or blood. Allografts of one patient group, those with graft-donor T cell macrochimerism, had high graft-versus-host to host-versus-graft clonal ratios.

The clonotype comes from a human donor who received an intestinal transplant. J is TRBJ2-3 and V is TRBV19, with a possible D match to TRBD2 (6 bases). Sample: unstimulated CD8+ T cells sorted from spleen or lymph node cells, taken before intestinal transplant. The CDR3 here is CASSIGGPRTDTQYF. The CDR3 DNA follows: TGTGCCAGTAGTATTGGAGGGCCCCGCACAGATACGCAGTATTTT.